This T cell receptor beta chain was identified in a study of regulatory T cells in long-lasting Graves disease (dated by TCRdb to the early 2020s). With regard to the full study: Persistent Graves' disease was defined as persistently positive TSH receptor autoantibodies together with antithyroid drug treatment for over 5 years. On average, persistent Graves' disease patients in the clinical cohort had been on antithyroid drugs for around 9.5 years. A total of about 33 samples underwent TCR sequencing, from some 13 patients with persistent Graves' disease and 20 patients with newly diagnosed Graves' disease. Persistent Graves' disease patients were compared with newly diagnosed Graves' disease patients by peripheral blood TCR sequencing and RNA sequencing. The study was conducted in China and was registered as a clinical trial. The paper as a whole reports these results and caveats: Sequencing and analysis were restricted to the TCR beta chain. Patients with persistent disease shared more public clonotypes (about 2,700) than newly diagnosed patients did (966). Persistent disease showed preferential use of TRBV28, TRBJ1-2 and TRBJ2-5, whereas newly diagnosed disease favored TRBV20-1 and TRBJ2-1. Compared with newly diagnosed patients, persistent Graves' disease patients had lower TCR Shannon entropy and fewer highly expanded clones, which suggests clonal expansion. The authors noted that the small sample size was a limitation that may lower accuracy. Only peripheral blood was studied, because thyroid tissue, the primary lesion, was inaccessible.

Library generation was performed with multiplex PCR. Instrument on record: Illumina HiSeq 4000. To build TCR beta libraries, CDR3 regions were amplified by Arm-PCR using iRepertoire HTBI primers. Before sequencing, the PCR products underwent gel purification. The source study handled its data this way. A total of fewer than 80 TRBV and under 15 TRBJ segments were identified across samples and were used for gene usage analysis of CDR3 amino acid clonotypes. COPE and FqMerger were used to merge filtered high-quality paired reads into contigs. BLAST was used to align contigs to IMGT TRBV, TRBD and TRBJ reference genes, and CDR3 was defined according to IMGT. Clonotypes above 0.1% frequency were classified as highly expanded clones. Shannon entropy was used to measure repertoire diversity, and the Gini coefficient was used to measure V-J evenness. A clonotype found in more than one individual was treated as public. The public reads were reanalyzed by TCRdb: fastp trimming at Q25, MiXCR alignment, in-frame beta chains only. Under each unique CDR3 protein, matching rows form one entry showing the most common genes and DNA. The V and J calls were determined by TCRdb, not by the authors. In all, the sample holds 350,000 to 500,000 distinct CDR3 sequences, and 21% of those were seen once. The biggest ten clones account for roughly an eighth of the sample.

From its cysteine to its phenylalanine, the CDR3 spans 15 amino acids. The DNA shown is the 45-base CDR3, in frame from base 1. In the germline V gene, CDR1 corresponds to MDHEN and CDR2 to SYDVKM. Clipping removes 5 bases from V and 4 bases from J, with 4 as the unmatched junction base count. This clonotype was seen ten or more times. Its antigen specificity is not known. One base away there is no much larger clone; base qualities are not given. What the time point label conveys for this sample: persistent/refractory GD, antithyroid drugs over 5 years with positive TRAb. For both TCR sequencing and RNA sequencing, RNA was extracted from PBMCs using TRIzol. The diagnosis of Graves' disease followed American Thyroid Association guidelines. The patients came from an endocrinology department in Xi'an, China. From each patient, nine milliliters of peripheral blood was collected into an EDTA anticoagulant tube. Ficoll Paque Plus density gradient separation was used to isolate PBMCs, and no additional T cell sorting was done. RNA quality was checked with an Agilent 2100 Bioanalyzer and agarose gel, and concentration with a NanoDrop 2000.

The material was peripheral blood mononuclear cells (PBMCs), obtained when the disease was refractory, from a patient treated with antithyroid drugs. The TCR sequence derives from a female donor with Graves disease. The rearrangement joined TRBV28 to TRBJ2-2, with 10 central nucleotides matching TRBD1. The CDR3 reads as follows: CASSRQGASTGELFF. The nucleotide sequence is given as TGTGCCAGCAGTCGACAGGGGGCTAGCACCGGGGAGCTGTTTTTT.